The sequence of this TCR beta chain was determined in a study of cytomegalovirus exposure and HLA in healthy donors. Study as a whole: The same platform was used for the 110 or so validation repertoires as for the roughly 670 first-cohort repertoires, as reported in a later analysis.

Remarks on this clone: Its specificity is unknown.

The method was immunoSEQ multiplex PCR; TCRdb's version includes in-frame clones alone and lacks a portion of them. The sample shows about 50,000 clones, 80% to 90% of them seen only once. The donors were in the approximately 120-subject validation cohort; that cohort was separate from the roughly 660-subject first cohort. The study's findings and limits: Most TCR sequences proved rare, with some public TCRs found in many donors. Reported results showed that the classifier diagnosed cytomegalovirus status with high specificity and sensitivity.

The source is a woman aged 30 to 39 in good health and CMV-seronegative. Sequenced material: PBMCs.

This CDR3 is CATFTGAGAGETQYF. In DNA form, the CDR3 reads TGTGCCACCTTCACGGGAGCGGGAGCGGGAGAGACCCAGTACTTC. V usage is TRBV7-2 and J usage is TRBJ2-5, with 8 bases identical to TRBD2. V shed 10 bases, J shed 4 bases, and the junction held 14 bases outside the gene matches. The CDR3 has 15 amino acids. The germline V gene encodes CDR1 SGHTA and CDR2 FQGNSA.